The present T cell receptor beta chain was sequenced within a study of PD-L1 blockade in urothelial cancer. Across the study: Atezolizumab, begun by patients around 2014, was given at 1,200 mg intravenously every 3 weeks.

Time point denoted: pretreatment peripheral blood. CDR3 length equals 14 residues. Trimming took off 6 bases at V and 5 bases at J, with 17 bases between the two ends. Germline lookup yields CDR1 MNHNY and CDR2 SVGAGI (reference sequence). Assay used: immunoSEQ multiplex PCR; TCRdb lists only in-frame clones, some missing. This table has tens of thousands of clones, around 87% appearing once. The gene calls are TRBV6-6 and TRBJ2-7; D is undetermined. The TCR originated in a man aged 55 to 70 with urothelial cancer. Sequences were derived from PBMCs, sampled around atezolizumab (anti-PD-L1) treatment. CDR3 in DNA: TGTGCCAGCAGCCCTTTTGGAGAGTCCAACGAGCAGTACTTC. Residues: CASSPFGESNEQYF.